This entry lists 30 T cell receptor beta chains sequenced from one sample in a study of graft-versus-host responses after intestinal transplantation. Here immunoSEQ multiplex PCR was the method, and the copy in TCRdb shows in-frame clones only, minus some. Among more than 75,000 clones listed, more than 85% were seen once. For these receptors, no antigen is known. Sample: unstimulated CD4+ T cells sorted from spleen or lymph node cells, taken before transplant. The source of these receptors is a human donor who was the organ donor for an intestinal transplant.

The count of this clone is one. The chain couples TRBV6-5 to TRBJ1-5; 8 nucleotides line up with TRBD1. The germline gives CDR1 MNHEY, CDR2 SVGAGI. There are 13 residues in the CDR3. V was pared by 5 bases and J by 7 bases, with 4 bases of the junction left unmatched. The CDR3 region has the DNA TGTGCCAGCAGTAAGGACAGGGCACAGCCCCAGCATTTT. Its translation is CASSKDRAQPQHF.

V usage is TRBV6-5 and J usage is TRBJ1-4; 8 bases agree with TRBD1. The germline CDR1 and CDR2 sequences are MNHEY and SVGAGI. This CDR3 comprises 16 residues. J was trimmed by 8 bases and V by 3 bases; bases with no gene match: 11. The CDR3 loop is CASSYLGQGTREKLFF. The CDR3 nucleotides are TGTGCCAGCAGTTATCTAGGACAGGGTACTAGAGAAAAACTGTTTTTT.

This clone was counted a few times. The chain is built from TRBV7-7 and TRBJ1-1; maybe TRBD1 (5 bases). V lost 5 bases and J lost 0, with 7 bases in between. The CDR3 is 13 residues long. The germline gives CDR1 SSHAT, CDR2 FNYEAQ (reference sequence). This chain's CDR3 is CASSRQLNTEAFF. As DNA, the CDR3 is TGTGCCAGCAGCCGACAGCTGAACACTGAAGCTTTCTTT.

J is TRBJ2-5 and V is TRBV10-2, with D maybe TRBD2 (6 bases). The CDR3 has 14 residues. V was pared by 5 bases and J by 7 bases, with 17 bases between. Germline lookup yields CDR1 WSHSY and CDR2 SAAADI. The CDR3 sequence: CASSRVSGGGTQYF. As DNA, the CDR3 is TGCGCCAGCAGTCGAGTGTCCGGGGGAGGGACCCAGTACTTC.

This chain links TRBV25-1 with TRBJ1-2, with 8 bases aligning to TRBD1. Germline-derived CDR1 and CDR2 are MGHDK and SYGVNS. The V gene end was trimmed by 3 bases and the J gene end by 8 bases; junction bases not matched to a gene: 5. The CDR3 spans 13 residues. In DNA form, the CDR3 reads TGTGCCAGCAGTGACCGGACAGGGCAGGGCTACACCTTC. This sequence encodes CASSDRTGQGYTF.

The chain joins TRBV7-2 to TRBJ1-1; unclear D gene. The CDR3 consists of 15 residues. CDR1 and CDR2 (germline): SGHTA, FQGNSA. The V gene lost 1 base and the J gene lost 1 base, with 10 bases spanning the gap. The CDR3 DNA reads as TGTGCCAGCAGCTTAGAGGTAGGGAGGAACACTGAAGCTTTCTTT. It codes for CASSLEVGRNTEAFF.

This clone was detected only once. V gene TRBV6-1 combines with J gene TRBJ2-7, with D possibly matching TRBD2 (6 bases). The ends were cut back, 2 bases at V and 12 bases at J, with 20 bases in the middle. Germline values: CDR1 MNHNS, CDR2 SASEGT. The CDR3 length is 14 residues. CDR3 in DNA: TGTGCCAGCAGTGAACCCCGGGAGAGGGGAAAGTCGTACTTC. Residues: CASSEPRERGKSYF.

This rearrangement joins TRBV5-1 to TRBJ2-3; 9 bases fit TRBD1. This CDR3 has 16 amino acids. The germline gives CDR1 SGHRS, CDR2 YFSETQ. J was trimmed by 0 bases and V by 4 bases; bases with no gene match: 6. CDR3 nucleotides: TGCGCCAGCAGCCTAAACAGGGGGCGCAGCACAGATACGCAGTATTTT. This codes for CASSLNRGRSTDTQYF. Filled out from reference TRBV5-1 and TRBJ2-3, the complete variable domain reads KAGVTQTPRYLIKTRGQQVTLSCSPISGHRSVSWYQQTPGQGLQFLFEYFSETQRNKGNFPGRFSGRQFSNSRSEMNVSTLELGDSALYLCASSLNRGRSTDTQYFGPGTRLTVL.

This clone was counted once. This chain joins TRBV5-5 and TRBJ2-7, with D perhaps matching TRBD1 (6 bases). Trimming took 4 bases from V and 1 from J, leaving 15 bases between them. The germline V gene encodes CDR1 SGHKS and CDR2 YYEKEE (reference sequence). CDR3 size: 15 residues. This CDR3 reads CASSVGTLASYEQYF. Here the CDR3 DNA reads TGTGCCAGCAGCGTAGGGACACTGGCATCCTACGAGCAGTACTTC.

For this clone: This specimen includes other DNA sequences encoding the same CDR3. The chain joins TRBV6-1 to TRBJ1-2; D possibly corresponds to TRBD1 (6 bases). The CDR3 extends over 15 amino acids. Germline V gives CDR1 MNHNS, CDR2 SASEGT. The ends were cut back, 5 bases at V and 0 bases at J, with 13 bases in the middle. CDR3 in amino acids: CASSRGGRTNYGYTF. Written as DNA, the CDR3 is TGTGCCAGCAGTCGCGGGGGCAGGACTAACTATGGCTACACCTTC.

The chain employs TRBV19 and TRBJ1-1, with D tentatively TRBD1 (6 bases). From germline, CDR1 is LNHDA and CDR2 SQIVND (reference sequence). CDR3 length equals 12 residues. Trimming left V 6 bases short and J 10 bases short, with 15 bases between. CDR3 nucleotide sequence: TGTGCCAGTAGGATACAGGGTCGCGTAGCTTTCTTT. Its protein product is CASRIQGRVAFF.

The J gene is TRBJ1-6, the V gene TRBV6-5, with no clear D. Germline values: CDR1 MNHEY, CDR2 SVGAGI. This CDR3 contains 15 residues. V was pared by 6 bases and J by 6 bases, with 15 bases between. The CDR3 here is CASSPTNNFNSPLHF. The CDR3 nucleotides read TGTGCCAGCAGCCCAACGAACAATTTTAATTCACCCCTCCACTTT.

This clone was found once. The chain recombines TRBV15 with TRBJ1-5, with 9 nucleotides matching TRBD1. Germline CDR1 is LNHNV and CDR2 is YYDKDF (reference sequence). CDR3 length equals 15 residues. V was pared by 3 bases and J by 6 bases, with 6 bases of the junction left unmatched. The CDR3 loop is CATSRGQGEGQPQHF. The CDR3 region has the DNA TGTGCCACCAGCAGGGGACAGGGTGAGGGTCAGCCCCAGCATTTT.

This clone was seen once. In DNA, the CDR3 is TGTGCCAGTAGTATGGGCAGCTCCTACGAGCAGTACTTC. This sequence encodes CASSMGSSYEQYF. The chain has TRBV19 and TRBJ2-7; D not certain. The germline CDR1 and CDR2 sequences are LNHDA and SQIVND (reference sequence). The CDR3 is 13 amino acids. V was cut by 3 bases and J by 0 bases, with 6 bases left in between.

The V gene is TRBV19, the J gene TRBJ1-2; 10 bases align to TRBD1. Germline V gene lookup returns CDR1 LNHDA and CDR2 SQIVND (reference sequence). This CDR3 is built from 16 residues. The ends lost 5 bases at V and 8 bases at J; junction bases unmatched: 14. Here the CDR3 DNA reads TGTGCCAGTAGTCCCCTAACCCCGACAGGGGGCATGGGCTACACCTTC. Translation: CASSPLTPTGGMGYTF.

This chain uses TRBV5-1 with TRBJ1-6; TRBD1 matches at 7 bases. V was pared by 4 bases and J by 7 bases, with 2 bases of the junction left unmatched. This CDR3 is built from 13 residues. Germline-derived CDR1 and CDR2 are SGHRS and YFSETQ. CDR3 DNA: TGCGCCAGCAGCCAGACAGGGAATTCACCCCTCCACTTT. Its translation: CASSQTGNSPLHF.

J is TRBJ2-3 and V is TRBV7-6, with TRBD2 identical over 12 bases. The ends lost 0 bases at V and 9 bases at J; junction bases unmatched: 4. CDR3 length: 15 amino acids. Germline V CDR1 and CDR2: SGHVS, FNYEAQ. The CDR3 DNA reads TGTGCCAGCAGCTTAGCACTAGCGGGGGGAGTCACGCAGTATTTT. Translating it yields CASSLALAGGVTQYF. Full variable domain (outside the CDR3, taken from reference TRBV7-6 and TRBJ2-3): GAGVSQSPRYKVTKRGQDVALRCDPISGHVSLYWYRQALGQGPEFLTYFNYEAQQDKSGLPNDRFSAERPEGSISTLTIQRTEQRDSAMYRCASSLALAGGVTQYFGPGTRLTVL.

The chain combines TRBV19 with TRBJ1-1, with 8 bases aligning to TRBD1. Germline CDR1 LNHDA, CDR2 SQIVND (reference sequence). The CDR3 runs 15 residues. Trimming took 3 bases from V and 4 from J; bases not matched to a gene: 7. As DNA, the CDR3 is TGTGCCAGTAGTATCCAGGGGGCTCGTCGCACTGAAGCTTTCTTT. Translating it yields CASSIQGARRTEAFF.

The chain couples TRBV18 to TRBJ2-1; a weak D match, TRBD2 (6 bases). This CDR3 has 16 residues. The germline V gene encodes CDR1 KGHSH and CDR2 LQKENI. The V gene lost 6 bases and the J gene lost 5 bases, with 20 bases spanning the gap. CDR3 residues: CASSRFSGAKDNEQFF. The DNA for the CDR3 is TGTGCCAGCTCTCGATTTAGCGGAGCGAAGGACAATGAGCAGTTCTTC. Looking up the rest from reference TRBV18 and TRBJ2-1 gives the full variable domain: NAGVMQNPRHLVRRRGQEARLRCSPMKGHSHVYWYRQLPEEGLKFMVYLQKENIIDESGMPKERFSAEFPKEGPSILRIQQVVRGDSAAYFCASSRFSGAKDNEQFFGPGTRLTVL.

V usage is TRBV11-1 and J usage is TRBJ1-1, with TRBD1 matching 7 bases. CDR3 size: 15 residues. CDR1 SGHAT and CDR2 FQDESV come from the germline V gene (reference sequence). Germline trimming cut 1 base from V and 2 bases from J; bases unmatched to any gene: 4. The CDR3, as DNA: TGTGCCAGCAGCTTAGACGACAGGGTCAACACTGAAGCTTTCTTT. Translating it yields CASSLDDRVNTEAFF. The complete variable domain, with remaining parts taken from reference TRBV11-1 and TRBJ1-1, reads EAEVAQSPRYKITEKSQAVAFWCDPISGHATLYWYRQILGQGPELLVQFQDESVVDDSQLPKDRFSAERLKGVDSTLKIQPAELGDSAMYLCASSLDDRVNTEAFFGQGTRLTVV.

The V and J genes are TRBV9 and TRBJ2-7; D is possibly TRBD2 (6 bases). The CDR3 is made up of 16 amino acids. V lost 0 bases to trimming and J lost 0 bases, with 13 bases between them. The germline gives CDR1 SGDLS, CDR2 YYNGEE. DNA for the CDR3: TGTGCCAGCAGCGTAGACCCAGCGGGCTCCTCCTACGAGCAGTACTTC. Its translation: CASSVDPAGSSYEQYF. The whole variable domain, remainder taken from reference TRBV9 and TRBJ2-7, is DSGVTQTPKHLITATGQRVTLRCSPRSGDLSVYWYQQSLDQGLQFLIQYYNGEERAKGNILERFSAQQFPDLHSELNLSSLELGDSALYFCASSVDPAGSSYEQYFGPGTRLTVT.

The chain carries TRBV5-1 and TRBJ1-2; 8 nucleotides match TRBD1. Germline V gene sequence: CDR1 SGHRS, CDR2 YFSETQ. The V gene end was trimmed by 4 bases and the J gene end by 3 bases; junction bases not matched to a gene: 5. The CDR3 has 14 residues. CDR3: CASSPDRDYYGYTF. The DNA for the CDR3 is TGCGCCAGCAGCCCGGACAGGGACTACTATGGCTACACCTTC.

For the CDR3, the DNA is TGTGCCAGCAGCAAAAGAGGGACTAGCGGGAGGGAGACCCAGTACTTC. Protein product: CASSKRGTSGRETQYF. The chain combines TRBV7-8 with TRBJ2-5; 15 positions agree with TRBD2. The V gene end was trimmed by 5 bases and the J gene end by 5 bases; junction bases not matched to a gene: 6. The germline CDR1 and CDR2 sequences are SGHVS and FQNEAQ. The CDR3 covers 16 residues.

CDR3 region: CASSQGARNYGYTF. DNA of the CDR3: TGTGCCAGCAGCCAGGGGGCGAGGAACTATGGCTACACCTTC. This chain joins TRBV6-6 and TRBJ1-2; TRBD1 agrees at 8 bases. Germline CDR1 and CDR2: MNHNY and SVGAGI (reference sequence). V shed 6 bases and J 2 bases; nucleotides not matched to a gene: 5. This CDR3 comprises 14 residues.

The rearrangement joins TRBV6-1 to TRBJ1-1; TRBD1 matches at 8 bases. V lost 7 bases and J lost 7; bases outside the gene matches: 14. The CDR3 loop spans 15 amino acids. Germline V gene lookup returns CDR1 MNHNS and CDR2 SASEGT. The CDR3 protein is CASTTRGTGAFEAFF. As DNA, the CDR3 is TGTGCCAGCACCACCCGGGGGACAGGCGCGTTTGAAGCTTTCTTT.

V gene TRBV19 combines with J gene TRBJ1-6, with D unresolved. This CDR3 region has 15 residues. Trimming shortened V by 5 bases and J by 3 bases, and 11 bases separated the two germline ends. Germline assignment: CDR1 LNHDA and CDR2 SQIVND (reference sequence). The CDR3 DNA sequence: TGTGCCAGTAGTGGGCAGGATGGCTATAATTCACCCCTCCACTTT. Translating it yields CASSGQDGYNSPLHF.

V and J are TRBV6-5 and TRBJ2-3; D is unclear. CDR1 is MNHEY, CDR2 SVGAGI, per germline. The CDR3 spans 14 residues. V gave up 6 bases and J gave up 2 bases, with 12 bases separating them. The CDR3 here is CASRKTSDTDTQYF. The CDR3 region has the DNA TGTGCCAGCAGGAAGACGAGCGACACAGATACGCAGTATTTT.

V gene TRBV15 combines with J gene TRBJ1-1, with 7 bases fitting TRBD1. Germline lookup yields CDR1 LNHNV and CDR2 YYDKDF (reference sequence). V lost 0 bases and J lost 6; bases outside the gene matches: 7. The CDR3 spans 15 residues. The CDR3: CATSRDFDRAAEAFF. CDR3 DNA sequence: TGTGCCACCAGCAGAGATTTTGACAGGGCGGCTGAAGCTTTCTTT.

To note about this clone: Germline is not matched at one junction end, which may reflect a read error. CDR3 coding DNA: TGTGCCATCATGAGGCCAAACTCTGGCTACACCTTC. Translating it yields CAIMRPNSGYTF. This chain uses TRBV10-3 with TRBJ1-2, with unresolved D. The CDR3 extends over 12 amino acids. CDR1 is ENHRY and CDR2 is SYGVKD in the germline V gene.

The V and J genes are TRBV28 and TRBJ2-5; 10 bases match TRBD1. Germline lookup yields CDR1 MDHEN and CDR2 SYDVKM. This CDR3 contains 14 residues. V was pared by 6 bases and J by 1 base, with 2 bases of the junction left unmatched. CDR3 residues: CASSRTGGQETQYF. The DNA of the CDR3 is TGTGCCAGCAGCCGGACAGGGGGCCAAGAGACCCAGTACTTC.